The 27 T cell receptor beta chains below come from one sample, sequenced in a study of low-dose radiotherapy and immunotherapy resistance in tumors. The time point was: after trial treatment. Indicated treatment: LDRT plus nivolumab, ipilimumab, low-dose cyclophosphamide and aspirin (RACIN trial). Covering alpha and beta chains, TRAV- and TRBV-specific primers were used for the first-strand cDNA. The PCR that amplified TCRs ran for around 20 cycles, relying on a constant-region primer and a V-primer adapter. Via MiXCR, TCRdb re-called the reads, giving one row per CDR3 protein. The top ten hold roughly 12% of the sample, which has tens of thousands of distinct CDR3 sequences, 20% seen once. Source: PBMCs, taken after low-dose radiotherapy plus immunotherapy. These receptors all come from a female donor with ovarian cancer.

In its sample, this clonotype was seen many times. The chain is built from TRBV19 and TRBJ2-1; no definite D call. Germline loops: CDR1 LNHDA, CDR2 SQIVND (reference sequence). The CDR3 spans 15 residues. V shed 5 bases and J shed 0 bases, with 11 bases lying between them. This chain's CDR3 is CASSHRLSSYNEQFF. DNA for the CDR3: TGTGCCAGTAGTCATCGCTTAAGCTCCTACAATGAGCAGTTCTTC.

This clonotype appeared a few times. CDR3 bases: TGTGCCAGCAGTTACCTTCGACTAGCGGGAACTAGGGATGAGCAGTTCTTC. Residues: CASSYLRLAGTRDEQFF. This chain uses TRBV6-2 or TRBV6-3 with TRBJ2-1, with TRBD2 matching over 11 bases. Germline V gene data show CDR1 as MNHEY and CDR2 as SVGEGT. This CDR3 is 17 amino acids long. The junction had 11 bases not matched to a gene; V was cut back by 2 bases and J by 8 bases.

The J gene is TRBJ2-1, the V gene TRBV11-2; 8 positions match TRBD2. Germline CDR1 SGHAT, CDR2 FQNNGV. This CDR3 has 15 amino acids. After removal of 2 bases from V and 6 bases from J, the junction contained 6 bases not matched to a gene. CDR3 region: CASSLTSGRGNEQFF. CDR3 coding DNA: TGTGCCAGCAGCTTAACTAGCGGTAGGGGCAATGAGCAGTTCTTC.

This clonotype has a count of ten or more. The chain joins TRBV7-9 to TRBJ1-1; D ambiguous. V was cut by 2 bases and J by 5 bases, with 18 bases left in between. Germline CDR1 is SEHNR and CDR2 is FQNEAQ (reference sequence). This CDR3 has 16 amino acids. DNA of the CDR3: TGTGCCAGCAGCTTATTATCCTGGGAGCCCATAACTGAAGCTTTCTTT. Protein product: CASSLLSWEPITEAFF.

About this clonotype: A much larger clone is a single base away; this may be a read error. The CDR3: CASSNRAGGYNEQFF. CDR3 nucleotide sequence: TGTGCCAGTAGTAATAGAGCGGGAGGCTACAATGAGCAGTTCTTC. The chain couples TRBV19 to TRBJ2-1; 9 bases are a match to TRBD2. The V segment lost 4 bases and the J segment 3 bases; nucleotides outside the gene matches: 4. Germline values: CDR1 LNHDA, CDR2 SQIVND (reference sequence). The CDR3 loop spans 15 amino acids. The variable domain in full, with the rest retrieved from reference TRBV19 and TRBJ2-1, is DGGITQSPKYLFRKEGQNVTLSCEQNLNHDAMYWYRQDPGQGLRLIYYSQIVNDFQKGDIAEGYSVSREKKESFPLTVTSAQKNPTAFYLCASSNRAGGYNEQFFGPGTRLTVL.

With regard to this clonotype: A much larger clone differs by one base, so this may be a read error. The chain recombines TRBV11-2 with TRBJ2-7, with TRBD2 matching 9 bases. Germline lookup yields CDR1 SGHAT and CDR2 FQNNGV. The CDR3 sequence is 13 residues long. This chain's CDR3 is CAGRLAGLYEQYF. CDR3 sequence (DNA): TGTGCCGGCAGGCTAGCGGGATTATACGAGCAGTACTTC.

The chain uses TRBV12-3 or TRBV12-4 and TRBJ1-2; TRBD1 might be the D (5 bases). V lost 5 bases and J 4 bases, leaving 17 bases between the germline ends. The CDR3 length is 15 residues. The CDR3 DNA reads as TGTGCCAGCAGTCCCTGGGGGAGGGCGAGCTATGGCTACACCTTC. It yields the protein CASSPWGRASYGYTF.

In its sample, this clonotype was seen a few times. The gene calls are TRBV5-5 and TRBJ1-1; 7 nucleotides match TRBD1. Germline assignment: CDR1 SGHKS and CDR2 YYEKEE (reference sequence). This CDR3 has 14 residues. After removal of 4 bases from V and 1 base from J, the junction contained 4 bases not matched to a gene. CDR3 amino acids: CASSTGQRNTEAFF. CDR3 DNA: TGTGCCAGCAGCACGGGACAGAGGAACACTGAAGCTTTCTTT.

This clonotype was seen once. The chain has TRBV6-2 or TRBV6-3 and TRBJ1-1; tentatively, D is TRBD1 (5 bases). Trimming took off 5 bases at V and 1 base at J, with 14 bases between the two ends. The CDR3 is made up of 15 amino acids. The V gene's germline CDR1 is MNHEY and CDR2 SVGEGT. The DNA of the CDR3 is TGTGCCAGCAGTGGCCACCGGGACGGGAACACTGAAGCTTTCTTT. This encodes CASSGHRDGNTEAFF.

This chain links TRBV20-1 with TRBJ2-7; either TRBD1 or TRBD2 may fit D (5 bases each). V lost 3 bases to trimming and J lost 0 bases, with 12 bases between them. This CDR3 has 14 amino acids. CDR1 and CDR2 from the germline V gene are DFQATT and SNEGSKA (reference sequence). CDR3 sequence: CSASLAGTSYEQYF. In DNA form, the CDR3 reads TGCAGTGCTAGCCTAGCAGGGACCTCCTACGAGCAGTACTTC.

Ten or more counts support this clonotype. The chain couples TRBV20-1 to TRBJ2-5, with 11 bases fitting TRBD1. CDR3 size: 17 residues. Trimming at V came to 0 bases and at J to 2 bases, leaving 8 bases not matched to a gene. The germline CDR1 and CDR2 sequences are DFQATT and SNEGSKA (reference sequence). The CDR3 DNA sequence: TGCAGTGCTAGAGATATAGGGACAGGGGGGATACAAGAGACCCAGTACTTC. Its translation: CSARDIGTGGIQETQYF.

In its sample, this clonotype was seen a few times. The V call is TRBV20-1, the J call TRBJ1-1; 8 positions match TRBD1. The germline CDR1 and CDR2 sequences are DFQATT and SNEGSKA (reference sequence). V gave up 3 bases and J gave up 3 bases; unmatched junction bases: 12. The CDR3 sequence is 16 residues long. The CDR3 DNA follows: TGCAGTGCTAGTAGGGAACCGGGACAGGTTTACACTGAAGCTTTCTTT. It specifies CSASREPGQVYTEAFF.

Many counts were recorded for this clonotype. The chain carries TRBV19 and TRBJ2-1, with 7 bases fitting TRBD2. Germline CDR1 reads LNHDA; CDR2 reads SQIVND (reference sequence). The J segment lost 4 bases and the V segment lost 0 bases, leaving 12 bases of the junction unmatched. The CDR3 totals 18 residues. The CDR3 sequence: CASSIDPSGGSGYNEQFF. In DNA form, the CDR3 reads TGTGCCAGTAGTATAGACCCATCCGGCGGGAGTGGGTACAATGAGCAGTTCTTC.

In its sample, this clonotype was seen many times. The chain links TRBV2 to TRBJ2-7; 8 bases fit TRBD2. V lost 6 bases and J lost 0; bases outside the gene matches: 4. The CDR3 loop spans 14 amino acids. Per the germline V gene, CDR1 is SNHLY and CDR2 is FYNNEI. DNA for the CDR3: TGTGCCAGCAGACCGGGACTAGACTCCTACGAGCAGTACTTC. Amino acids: CASRPGLDSYEQYF. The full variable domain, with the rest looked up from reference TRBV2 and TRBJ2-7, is EPEVTQTPSHQVTQMGQEVILRCVPISNHLYFYWYRQILGQKVEFLVSFYNNEISEKSEIFDDQFSVERPDGSNFTLKIRSTKLEDSAMYFCASRPGLDSYEQYFGPGTRLTVT.

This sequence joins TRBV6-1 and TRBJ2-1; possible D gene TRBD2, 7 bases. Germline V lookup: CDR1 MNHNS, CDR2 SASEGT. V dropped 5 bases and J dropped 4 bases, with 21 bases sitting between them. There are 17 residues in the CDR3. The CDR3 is CASSYHPGGREYNEQFF. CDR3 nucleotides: TGTGCCAGCAGTTACCATCCCGGGGGGCGAGAATACAATGAGCAGTTCTTC.

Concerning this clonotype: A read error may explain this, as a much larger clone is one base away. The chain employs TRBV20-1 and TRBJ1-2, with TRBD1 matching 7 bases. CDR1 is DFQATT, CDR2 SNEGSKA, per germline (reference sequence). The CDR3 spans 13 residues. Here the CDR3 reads CSARQGFNYGYNF. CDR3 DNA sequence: TGCAGTGCAAGACAGGGCTTTAACTATGGCTACAACTTC.

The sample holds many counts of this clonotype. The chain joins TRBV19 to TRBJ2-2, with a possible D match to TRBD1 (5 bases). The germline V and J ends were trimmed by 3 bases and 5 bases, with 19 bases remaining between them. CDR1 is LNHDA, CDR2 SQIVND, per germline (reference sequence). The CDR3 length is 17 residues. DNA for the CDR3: TGTGCCAGTAGTATCTTTGGTCAGGGAAGGCGGACCGGGGAGCTGTTTTTT. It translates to CASSIFGQGRRTGELFF.

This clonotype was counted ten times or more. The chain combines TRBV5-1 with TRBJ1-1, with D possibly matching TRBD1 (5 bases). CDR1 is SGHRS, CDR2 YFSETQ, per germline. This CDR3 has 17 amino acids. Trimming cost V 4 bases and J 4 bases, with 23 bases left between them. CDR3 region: CASSTLGAGALSTEAFF. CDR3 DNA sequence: TGCGCCAGCAGCACCCTCGGCGCCGGGGCGTTGAGCACTGAAGCTTTCTTT. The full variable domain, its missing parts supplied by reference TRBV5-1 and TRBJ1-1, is KAGVTQTPRYLIKTRGQQVTLSCSPISGHRSVSWYQQTPGQGLQFLFEYFSETQRNKGNFPGRFSGRQFSNSRSEMNVSTLELGDSALYLCASSTLGAGALSTEAFFGQGTRLTVV.

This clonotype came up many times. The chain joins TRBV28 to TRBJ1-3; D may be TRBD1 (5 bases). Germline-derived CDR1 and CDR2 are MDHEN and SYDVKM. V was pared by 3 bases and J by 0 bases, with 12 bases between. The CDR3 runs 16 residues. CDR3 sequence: CASSLSGQGSGNTIYF. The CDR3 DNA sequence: TGTGCCAGCAGTTTGTCAGGGCAGGGCTCTGGAAACACCATATATTTT.

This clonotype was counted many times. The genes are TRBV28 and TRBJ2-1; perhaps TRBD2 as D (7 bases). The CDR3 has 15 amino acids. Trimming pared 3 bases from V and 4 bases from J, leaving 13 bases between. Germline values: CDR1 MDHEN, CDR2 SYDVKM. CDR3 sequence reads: CASSFERGGYNEQFF. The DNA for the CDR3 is TGTGCCAGCAGTTTTGAGAGGGGGGGGTACAATGAGCAGTTCTTC.

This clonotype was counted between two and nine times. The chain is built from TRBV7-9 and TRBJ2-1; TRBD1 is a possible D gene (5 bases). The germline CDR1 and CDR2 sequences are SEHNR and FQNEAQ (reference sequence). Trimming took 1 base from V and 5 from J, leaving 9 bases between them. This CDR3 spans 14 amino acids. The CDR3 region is CASSLEDTHNEQFF. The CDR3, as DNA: TGTGCCAGCAGCTTAGAGGACACACACAATGAGCAGTTCTTC. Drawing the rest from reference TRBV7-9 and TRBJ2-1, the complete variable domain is DTGVSQNPRHKITKRGQNVTFRCDPISEHNRLYWYRQTLGQGPEFLTYFQNEAQLEKSRLLSDRFSAERPKGSFSTLEIQRTEQGDSAMYLCASSLEDTHNEQFFGPGTRLTVL.

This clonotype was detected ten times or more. CDR3 sequence reads: CASSFLGQPQHF. The CDR3 DNA reads TGTGCCAGCAGTTTTTTAGGACAGCCCCAGCATTTT. V is TRBV28 and J is TRBJ1-5; D gene ambiguous. CDR1 MDHEN and CDR2 SYDVKM come from the germline V gene. This CDR3 is 12 amino acids long. The ends were cut back, 3 bases at V and 7 bases at J, with 7 bases in the middle. The complete variable domain, with remaining parts taken from reference TRBV28 and TRBJ1-5, reads DVKVTQSSRYLVKRTGEKVFLECVQDMDHENMFWYRQDPGLGLRLIYFSYDVKMKEKGDIPEGYSVSREKKERFSLILESASTNQTSMYLCASSFLGQPQHFGDGTRLSIL.

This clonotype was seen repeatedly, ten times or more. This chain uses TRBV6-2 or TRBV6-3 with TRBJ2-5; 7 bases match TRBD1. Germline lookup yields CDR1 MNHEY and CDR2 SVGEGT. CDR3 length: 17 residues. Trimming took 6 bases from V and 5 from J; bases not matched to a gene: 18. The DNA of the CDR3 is TGTGCCAGCAGGGTCGGCAGGGGGAGTAGGTATAGGGAGACCCAGTACTTC. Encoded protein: CASRVGRGSRYRETQYF.

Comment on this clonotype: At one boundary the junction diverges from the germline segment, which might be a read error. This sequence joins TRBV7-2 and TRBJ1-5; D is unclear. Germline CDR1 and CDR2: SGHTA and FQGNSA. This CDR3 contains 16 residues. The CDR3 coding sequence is TGCGCCAGCAGCCAAGATACCGCATATAGCAATCAGCCCCAGCATTTT. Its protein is CASSQDTAYSNQPQHF.

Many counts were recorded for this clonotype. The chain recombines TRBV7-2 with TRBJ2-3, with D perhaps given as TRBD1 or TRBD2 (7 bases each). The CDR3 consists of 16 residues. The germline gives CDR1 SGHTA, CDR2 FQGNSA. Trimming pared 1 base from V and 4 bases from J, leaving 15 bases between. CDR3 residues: CASSLGGRGLSDTQYF. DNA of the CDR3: TGTGCCAGCAGCTTAGGTGGGAGGGGGCTCTCAGATACGCAGTATTTT.

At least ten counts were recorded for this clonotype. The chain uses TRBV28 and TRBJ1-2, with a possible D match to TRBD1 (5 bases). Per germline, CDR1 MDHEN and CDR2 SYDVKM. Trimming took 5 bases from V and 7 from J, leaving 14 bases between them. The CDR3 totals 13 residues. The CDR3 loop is CASSPQGTGGYTF. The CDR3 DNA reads TGTGCCAGCAGTCCCCAGGGTACCGGTGGCTACACCTTC.

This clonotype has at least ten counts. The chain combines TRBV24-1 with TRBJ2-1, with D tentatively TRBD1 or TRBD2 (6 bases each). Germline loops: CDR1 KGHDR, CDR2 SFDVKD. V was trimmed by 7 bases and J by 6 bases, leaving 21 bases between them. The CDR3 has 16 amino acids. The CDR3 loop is CATSGGPALLSNEQFF. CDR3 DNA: TGTGCCACCAGCGGGGGCCCGGCCCTACTGTCCAATGAGCAGTTCTTC.